The 18 T cell receptor beta chains given below trace back to one sample, sequenced in a study of OX40 agonist ivuxolimab in advanced cancers. Libraries were constructed by the immunoSEQ multiplex PCR assay. The immuneACCESS repertoire file appears here via TCRdb, limited to in-frame rearrangements. These files lack a portion of the clones; in checked studies, under half of the deficit traces to unresolved V genes, and the cause of the others is not known. Here the sample has about 50,000 clones; approximately 89% occur a single time. The top ten clonotypes cover less than 8% of the sample. The source was CD4+ or CD8+ T cells sorted from blood, collected in a trial of the OX40 agonist ivuxolimab. Source of these receptors: an adult with an advanced solid tumor such as melanoma, head and neck, liver or kidney cancer.

The chain couples TRBV6-5 to TRBJ2-7, with TRBD1 matching over 7 bases. Germline lookup yields CDR1 MNHEY and CDR2 SVGAGI. The V and J ends lost 6 bases and 3 bases, in that order; junction bases with no gene match: 8. The CDR3 runs to 14 residues. The DNA for the CDR3 is TGTGCCAGCAGCCCAGCGACAGGGAACTACGAGCAGTACTTC. Translation gives CASSPATGNYEQYF.

The CDR3 protein is CASREQGGGQPQHF. Here the CDR3 DNA reads TGTGCCAGCAGGGAACAGGGAGGAGGTCAGCCCCAGCATTTT. The chain recombines TRBV6-1 with TRBJ1-5; possibly TRBD1 for D (6 bases). The V gene lost 6 bases and the J gene lost 6 bases, with 15 bases spanning the gap. CDR1 and CDR2 from the germline V gene are MNHNS and SASEGT. The length of the CDR3 is 14 residues.

The rearrangement joins TRBV5-5 to TRBJ2-2; D unresolved. CDR1 and CDR2 from the germline V gene are SGHKS and YYEKEE (reference sequence). The CDR3 has 14 amino acids. The V gene lost 3 bases and the J gene lost 7 bases, with 13 bases spanning the gap. CDR3 loop: CASSSIPRNGELFF. In DNA form, the CDR3 reads TGTGCCAGCAGCTCCATCCCACGAAACGGGGAGCTGTTTTTT.

The chain is built from TRBV7-9 and TRBJ1-5, with a possible D match to TRBD1 (6 bases). With 6 bases removed from V and 5 bases from J, the gap between germline ends came to 20 bases. CDR3 length equals 16 residues. The V gene's germline CDR1 is SEHNR and CDR2 FQNEAQ (reference sequence). The CDR3 loop reads CASSSNEGGRDQPQHF. CDR3 DNA: TGTGCCAGCAGTTCTAACGAAGGGGGGCGGGATCAGCCCCAGCATTTT.

The chain joins TRBV13 to TRBJ2-7; possible D gene TRBD2, 7 bases. Trimming removed 1 base from V and 5 bases from J, with 9 bases in between. The CDR3 contains 13 residues. The germline V gene has CDR1 PRHDT and CDR2 FYEKMQ (reference sequence). The CDR3 here is CASSLEGGNEQYF. In DNA, the CDR3 is TGTGCCAGCAGCTTAGAGGGGGGGAACGAGCAGTACTTC.

The chain employs TRBV10-1 and TRBJ2-1; unclear D gene. This CDR3 has 13 amino acids. V gave up 6 bases and J gave up 10 bases, with 16 bases separating them. The germline V gene encodes CDR1 WNHNN and CDR2 SYGVQD (reference sequence). CDR3 protein: CASREEIIKEQFF. The CDR3 coding sequence is TGCGCCAGCAGAGAAGAGATCATCAAGGAGCAGTTCTTC.

The chain uses TRBV27 and TRBJ2-5; 9 bases are a match to TRBD1. Germline values: CDR1 MNHEY, CDR2 SMNVEV (reference sequence). Losses at the gene ends were 3 bases for V and 7 bases for J; bases not matched to a gene: 9. The CDR3 consists of 15 residues. The chain's CDR3 is CASSFVQGATGTQYF. For the CDR3, the DNA is TGTGCCAGCAGTTTTGTACAGGGGGCTACCGGGACCCAGTACTTC.

The genes are TRBV4-2 and TRBJ1-5, with D possibly matching TRBD1 (6 bases). V lost 0 bases and J 4 bases, leaving 19 bases between the germline ends. Germline-derived CDR1 and CDR2 are LGHNA and YNFKEQ. The CDR3 is made up of 18 amino acids. The CDR3 DNA reads TGTGCCAGCAGCCAAGATCGGATAATGGGGGCATGGAATCAGCCCCAGCATTTT. Amino acid sequence: CASSQDRIMGAWNQPQHF.

This sequence joins TRBV7-6 and TRBJ2-7, with unresolved D. The CDR3 is 14 amino acids. V lost 1 base to trimming and J lost 0 bases, with 7 bases between them. Germline values: CDR1 SGHVS, CDR2 FNYEAQ. The CDR3 loop reads CASSLGTDSYEQYF. Here the CDR3 DNA reads TGTGCCAGCAGCTTAGGGACGGACTCCTACGAGCAGTACTTC. Full variable domain (remainder filled in from reference TRBV7-6 and TRBJ2-7): GAGVSQSPRYKVTKRGQDVALRCDPISGHVSLYWYRQALGQGPEFLTYFNYEAQQDKSGLPNDRFSAERPEGSISTLTIQRTEQRDSAMYRCASSLGTDSYEQYFGPGTRLTVT.

The CDR3 reads CATSRDKREATSGRFF. The CDR3 region has the DNA TGTGCCACCAGCAGAGATAAACGGGAGGCTACATCGGGTCGATTCTTC. V and J are TRBV15 and TRBJ2-1; 7 bases match TRBD2. Germline CDR1 reads LNHNV; CDR2 reads YYDKDF (reference sequence). This CDR3 is built from 16 residues. Trimming at V came to 0 bases and at J to 16 bases, leaving 18 bases not matched to a gene.

V gene TRBV19 combines with J gene TRBJ1-1, with 7 bases aligning to TRBD1. CDR3 length: 16 residues. Trimming cost V 1 base and J 1 base; bases outside gene matches: 6. The germline V gene encodes CDR1 LNHDA and CDR2 SQIVND (reference sequence). CDR3 amino acids: CASSIVPRQGNTEAFF. CDR3 bases: TGTGCCAGTAGTATAGTCCCCCGACAGGGGAACACTGAAGCTTTCTTT.

The chain has TRBV27 and TRBJ2-3; TRBD2 might be the D (7 bases). V was pared by 5 bases and J by 9 bases, with 24 bases between. Per germline, CDR1 MNHEY and CDR2 SMNVEV (reference sequence). This CDR3 is built from 16 residues. CDR3 nucleotides: TGTGCCAGCAGTCCATACATATCGGGGGGCGAAGGAACGCAGTATTTT. This translates into CASSPYISGGEGTQYF.

The chain employs TRBV6-4 and TRBJ2-1; D could derive from TRBD1 or TRBD2 (5 bases each). There are 17 residues in the CDR3. From germline, CDR1 is MRHNA and CDR2 SNTAGT. V lost 8 bases to trimming and J lost 0 bases, with 20 bases between them. The CDR3 nucleotides read TGTGCCAGCTCTCTCTACGGGGCGGCGAGCTCCTACAATGAGCAGTTCTTC. This sequence encodes CASSLYGAASSYNEQFF.

The chain joins TRBV5-6 to TRBJ2-5, with 10 nucleotides matching TRBD2. This CDR3 comprises 14 residues. CDR1 is SGHDT, CDR2 YYEEEE, per germline. The V gene end was trimmed by 1 base and the J gene end by 4 bases; junction bases not matched to a gene: 1. The CDR3 sequence is CASSLPSGRETQYF. The CDR3 DNA reads TGTGCCAGCAGCTTGCCTAGCGGGAGAGAGACCCAGTACTTC.

The genes are TRBV19 and TRBJ2-7; 7 nucleotides match TRBD1. J gave up 0 bases and V 4 bases, and 0 bases lay outside the gene matches. The CDR3 is 13 amino acids. Germline CDR1 reads LNHDA; CDR2 reads SQIVND (reference sequence). This CDR3 reads CASSRDSSYEQYF. In DNA, the CDR3 is TGTGCCAGTAGTAGGGACAGCTCCTACGAGCAGTACTTC.

V is TRBV5-5 and J is TRBJ1-2, with 8 nucleotides matching TRBD1. Germline V gene sequence: CDR1 SGHKS, CDR2 YYEKEE (reference sequence). After removal of 0 bases from V and 0 bases from J, the junction contained 10 bases not matched to a gene. CDR3 length: 18 amino acids. This chain's CDR3 is CASSLDSGGAWANYGYTF. For the CDR3, the DNA is TGTGCCAGCAGCTTGGACTCAGGGGGCGCCTGGGCTAACTATGGCTACACCTTC. The variable domain in full, with the rest retrieved from reference TRBV5-5 and TRBJ1-2, is DAGVTQSPTHLIKTRGQQVTLRCSPISGHKSVSWYQQVLGQGPQFIFQYYEKEERGRGNFPDRFSARQFPNYSSELNVNALLLGDSALYLCASSLDSGGAWANYGYTFGSGTRLTVV.

This clone was found once. The chain joins TRBV19 to TRBJ2-6, with D possibly TRBD1 on 6 matching bases. Trimming pared 9 bases from V and 0 bases from J, leaving 24 bases between. This CDR3 comprises 19 residues. Germline CDR1 and CDR2: LNHDA and SQIVND (reference sequence). CDR3 amino acids: CARLPPRTVVVSGANVLTF. CDR3 nucleotides: TGTGCCAGGCTCCCCCCCAGGACAGTCGTGGTCTCTGGGGCCAACGTCCTGACTTTC.

CDR3 DNA: TGTGCCAGCAGCATGGGGGCAACTAATGAAAAACTGTTTTTT. Encoded protein: CASSMGATNEKLFF. This chain connects TRBV5-5 to TRBJ1-4, with a possible D match to TRBD1 (5 bases). V shed 4 bases and J shed 0 bases, with 7 bases lying between them. CDR1 and CDR2 (germline): SGHKS, YYEKEE (reference sequence). The CDR3 is 14 amino acids.